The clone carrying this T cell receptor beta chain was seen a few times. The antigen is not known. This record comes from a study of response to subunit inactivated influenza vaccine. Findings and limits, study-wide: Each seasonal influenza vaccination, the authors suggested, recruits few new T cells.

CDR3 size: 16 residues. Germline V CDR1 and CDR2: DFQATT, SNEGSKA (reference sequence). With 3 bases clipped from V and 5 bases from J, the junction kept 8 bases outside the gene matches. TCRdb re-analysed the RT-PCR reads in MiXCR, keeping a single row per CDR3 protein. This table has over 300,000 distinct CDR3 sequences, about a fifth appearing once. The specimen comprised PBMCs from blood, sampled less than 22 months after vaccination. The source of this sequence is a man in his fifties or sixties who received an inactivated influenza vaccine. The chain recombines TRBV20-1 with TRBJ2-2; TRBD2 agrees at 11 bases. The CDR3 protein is CSARAGTSGGTGELFF. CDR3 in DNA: TGCAGTGCTAGGGCTGGGACTAGCGGAGGGACCGGGGAGCTGTTTTTT.